Below are 6 T cell receptor beta chains sequenced from a single sample in a study of blood T cells in healthy people across ages. The use of a sample-barcoded 5' primer and a J-beta primer mix characterized a second PCR of roughly 6 to 11 cycles. Via MiXCR, TCRdb re-called the 5' RACE reads, giving one row per CDR3 protein. This sample yields under 1 million distinct CDR3 sequences, of which approximately 44% are seen a single time; approximately 20% belongs to the top ten. Sequenced material: blood. All receptors come from a man aged 60 to 75 in good health.

V usage is TRBV20-1 and J usage is TRBJ2-7; 9 bases align to TRBD1. This CDR3 spans 14 amino acids. The germline gives CDR1 DFQATT, CDR2 SNEGSKA (reference sequence). V shed 4 bases and J 1 base; nucleotides not matched to a gene: 5. CDR3: CSAMDRGGSYEQYF. The CDR3 DNA reads TGCAGTGCTATGGACAGGGGTGGTTCCTACGAGCAGTACTTC.

The V gene is TRBV12-3 or TRBV12-4, the J gene TRBJ1-1; D is perhaps TRBD1 (5 bases). There are 14 residues in the CDR3. V gave up 6 bases and J gave up 0 bases, with 11 bases separating them. This chain's CDR3 is CASRGGHMNTEAFF. In DNA, the CDR3 is TGTGCCAGCAGGGGCGGACATATGAACACTGAAGCTTTCTTT.

This clonotype turned up a few times. The chain carries TRBV12-5 and TRBJ2-5; 7 nucleotides agree with TRBD1. Germline V gives CDR1 LGHNT, CDR2 FRNRAP. Trimming took 3 bases from V and 5 from J; bases not matched to a gene: 3. The length of the CDR3 is 13 residues. CDR3 nucleotide sequence: TGTGCTAGTGGTTTAGACAGGGTTGAGACCCAGTACTTC. It translates to CASGLDRVETQYF.

This chain uses TRBV6-2 or TRBV6-3 with TRBJ1-1; 8 nucleotides align to TRBD1. The CDR3 extends over 16 amino acids. CDR1 is MNHEY and CDR2 is SVGEGT in the germline V gene. J gave up 4 bases and V 2 bases, and 9 bases lay outside the gene matches. The CDR3 nucleotides read TGTGCCAGCAGTTACCTTCGGGCAGGGGGCATCACTGAAGCTTTCTTT. Translated: CASSYLRAGGITEAFF.

V is TRBV7-9 and J is TRBJ2-1, with TRBD1 as a possible D gene (5 bases). V was trimmed by 5 bases and J by 0 bases, leaving 20 bases between them. This CDR3 comprises 18 residues. CDR1 is SEHNR and CDR2 is FQNEAQ in the germline V gene (reference sequence). This CDR3 is CASSPRIGEKSSYNEQFF. The CDR3 DNA sequence: TGTGCCAGCAGCCCCCGAATAGGGGAAAAGAGCTCCTACAATGAGCAGTTCTTC.

Many counts were recorded for this clonotype. This chain uses TRBV20-1 with TRBJ2-7; D is possibly TRBD1 or TRBD2 (5 bases each). This CDR3 spans 14 amino acids. CDR1 and CDR2 (germline): DFQATT, SNEGSKA (reference sequence). With 6 bases removed from V and 2 bases from J, the gap between germline ends came to 17 bases. The CDR3: CSARTGTGTYEQYF. CDR3 bases: TGCAGTGCAAGAACCGGGACGGGGACCTACGAGCAGTACTTC.